The rows below give T cell receptor beta chains drawn from one sample of a study of blood T cell repertoires in COVID-19. Assay used: immunoSEQ multiplex PCR; TCRdb lists only in-frame clones, some missing. The profile shows a few hundred thousand clones, 84% of them singletons. Input material: peripheral blood. The source of these receptors is a man in his 60s with acute or convalescent COVID-19. The conserved cysteine and the conserved F or W are not part of the CDR3 here. The D gene is left open where the match is weak. The size of a clone is reported for some rows only, either as once, few or many, or as a class for expanded clones.

D gene,clone size,J gene,V gene,CDR3 protein
NA,NA,TRBJ1-5,TRBV6-1,ASSDRGPNQPQH
NA,NA,TRBJ2-5,TRBV5-4,ASSLRGETQY
TRBD2,few,TRBJ2-7,TRBV7-8,ASRWGLAGSYEQY
NA,NA,TRBJ1-6,TRBV14,ASSPRAGRDSPLH
NA,NA,TRBJ2-6,TRBV10-3,AISGPFGGAASGANVLT
TRBD1,NA,TRBJ2-7,TRBV5-1,ASADSGQLTYEQY
TRBD1,NA,TRBJ1-5,TRBV5-4,ASSSRGPTGAGNQPQH
NA,once,TRBJ1-1,TRBV14,ASSQVWTNTEAF
TRBD2,NA,TRBJ2-3,TRBV7-2,ASSAGLAGLDTQY
NA,few,TRBJ2-5,TRBV6-5,ASSYRGETQY
NA,NA,TRBJ2-2,TRBV27,ASSIVTNTGELF
TRBD2,once,TRBJ2-7,TRBV7-2,ASSLDAGVRAYEQY
NA,once,TRBJ2-7,TRBV6-5,ASSFAIGAGQEQY
TRBD1,once,TRBJ1-6,TRBV6-2/TRBV6-3,ASSRGQGTYNSPLH
TRBD1,NA,TRBJ2-3,TRBV7-2,ASSLYRGYTDTQY
NA,NA,TRBJ2-5,TRBV6-1,ASSEFLFAGGNQETQY
NA,NA,TRBJ2-7,TRBV7-9,ASSLTEKSYEQY
NA,NA,TRBJ2-3,TRBV6-2/TRBV6-3,ASSPLSTDTQY
NA,NA,TRBJ2-6,TRBV7-6,ASSPTQTGVSGANVLT
NA,NA,TRBJ2-7,TRBV28,ASTRARTSVQY
TRBD1,NA,TRBJ2-7,TRBV2,ATRQGEEYEQY
TRBD2,NA,TRBJ2-7,TRBV9,ASSPLVAGGEQY
TRBD2,NA,TRBJ2-1,TRBV30,AWSVLAGGYNEQF
TRBD1,NA,TRBJ1-1,TRBV5-5,ASSLRTGTGGLLNTEAF
TRBD1,once,TRBJ2-7,TRBV7-2,ASRLMPGQGSYEQY
TRBD2,NA,TRBJ2-3,TRBV5-1,ASSLGTGGSTDTQY
NA,NA,TRBJ2-1,TRBV21-1,ASTGTSGYNEQF
NA,NA,TRBJ1-2,TRBV12-3/TRBV12-4,ASSFAGSYGYT
NA,NA,TRBJ1-5,TRBV5-6,ASSLGQFNQPQH
TRBD1,once,TRBJ2-2,TRBV5-1,ASSSGQGVVTGELF